This is a list of T cell receptor beta chains from one sample in a study of Ad26.COV2.S vaccination and SARS-CoV-2 variants. Repertoires were generated with immunoSEQ multiplex PCR, while TCRdb's copy carries only in-frame clones and drops some. Here the sample spans about 350,000 clones, about 85% being singletons. The sequencing here drew on peripheral blood, taken in a trial of Ad26.COV2.S vaccine versus placebo. Every receptor here comes from a person between 18 and 60 years old who received the Ad26.COV2.S COVID-19 vaccine or a placebo. Each CDR3 is given with its conserved first and last residue.

j_gene	v_gene	CDR3aa
TRBJ2-7	TRBV18	CASSPGLADYEQYF
TRBJ2-7	TRBV20-1	CSASPSALRGQYF
TRBJ2-5	TRBV19	CASSMVNLQETQYF
TRBJ1-1	TRBV6-5	CASSYWDGNTEAFF
TRBJ1-1	TRBV29-1	CSADRDNTEAFF
TRBJ2-5	TRBV7-9	CASSLSEGETQYF
TRBJ2-7	TRBV27	CASRRGTASYEQYF
TRBJ2-5	TRBV25-1	CASSEGLLPGVTQYF
TRBJ1-2	TRBV4-3	CASSQDPTGVYGYTF
TRBJ2-7	TRBV5-1	CASSLAIFLDSPSEQYF
TRBJ1-5	TRBV15	CATSRAQGQPQHF
TRBJ2-3	TRBV4-1	CASSLVTGTSTDTQYF
TRBJ2-3	TRBV19	CASSIGLTRGGDTQYF
TRBJ2-7	TRBV27	CASRTRDSYEQYF
TRBJ1-1	TRBV6-6	CASSHPGVAYIEAFF
TRBJ2-5	TRBV13	CASSLDSRETQYF
TRBJ2-1	TRBV24-1	CASFSSTAVHEQFF
TRBJ1-4	TRBV10-2	CASSITGINEKLFF
TRBJ2-1	TRBV7-8	CASSPGAGYNEQFF
TRBJ1-2	TRBV30	CAWSGGRGNGYTF
TRBJ1-6	TRBV28	CASDKGGAPNNSPLHF
TRBJ2-1	TRBV10-2	CASSGGEHNEQFF
TRBJ1-2	TRBV7-6	CASSLGGPGYTF
TRBJ2-3	TRBV24-1	CATSVGQGGDTQYF
TRBJ2-2	TRBV5-5	CASSPGVAGGLGELFF
TRBJ1-6	TRBV7-9	CASSLWAGEYNSPLHF
TRBJ2-1	TRBV19	CASSISWSVLAGGRYNEQFF
TRBJ1-3	TRBV10-3	CAISESRGPIGNTIYF
TRBJ2-1	TRBV2	CASSIYGDEQFF
TRBJ2-5	TRBV29-1	CSGSGGVETQYF
TRBJ2-2	TRBV28	CASRPSGTGDTGELFF
TRBJ1-2	TRBV6-5	CASSPRWEGAPSYTF
TRBJ1-6	TRBV6-6	CASSYRGDNSPLHF
TRBJ2-1	TRBV9	CASTVVSSYNEQFF
TRBJ2-7	TRBV7-2	CASSLRGTSGGPFYEQYF
TRBJ1-1	TRBV29-1	CSHTTGWTEAFF
TRBJ2-7	TRBV19	CASSIAGQDYEQYF
TRBJ2-7	TRBV27	CASTSGGSEQYF
TRBJ2-4	TRBV27	CASSLVGRQGGRFIQYF
TRBJ2-7	TRBV9	CASSVGPLYQDYEQYF
TRBJ2-1	TRBV7-9	CASSPHSRGHNEQFF
TRBJ2-5	TRBV7-6	CASSLAAGSQETQYF
TRBJ2-2	TRBV9	CASSKSGGAFGTGELFF
TRBJ2-3	TRBV28	CASSSPSGAGTDTQYF
TRBJ2-1	TRBV27	CANRRGGHNEQFF
TRBJ2-7	TRBV14	CASSQPGLAGYEQYF
TRBJ2-5	TRBV5-4	CASSTDRESSLTETQYF
TRBJ2-7	TRBV3-1/TRBV3-2	CASPPRRGNESYEQYF
TRBJ1-1	TRBV24-1	CATSESRGEAFF
TRBJ1-4	TRBV29-1	CSVPGQQNEKLFF
TRBJ2-1	TRBV9	CASSVGQGSYNEQFF